This TCR beta chain came from a study of cytomegalovirus exposure and HLA in healthy donors. Study information: Ancestry clustering placed 81% of around 400 genotyped donors in the Caucasian-associated cluster. General study points: The study put around 180 TCR beta chains on its list as cytomegalovirus-associated. Earlier findings revealed that most TCR beta V segments proved productive either about 90% or about 30% of the time. Reportedly, TCR beta sequences accurately predicted HLA-A and HLA-B alleles in most subjects.

A multiplex PCR was run with 60 Vbeta primers and 13 Jbeta primers. Using immunoSEQ multiplex PCR, the repertoire was profiled, and TCRdb retains in-frame clones only, with some absent. This sample has more than 90,000 clones; 75% to 90% occur once, and the top ten carry about 4.3%. Comments on this clone: Antigen specificity is unknown.

Sequenced sample: PBMCs. The TCR sequence derives from a man aged 30 to 45 in good health and CMV-seronegative.

Here the CDR3 DNA reads TGTGCCAGCTCTCCGACAGGCGGAAGCACAGATACGCAGTATTTT. Translated: CASSPTGGSTDTQYF. This chain connects TRBV18 to TRBJ2-3; tentative D call: TRBD1 (6 bases). This CDR3 contains 15 residues. In germline, CDR1 is KGHSH, CDR2 LQKENI. Trimming took 6 bases from V and 0 from J, leaving 13 bases between them. Filled out from reference TRBV18 and TRBJ2-3, the complete variable domain reads NAGVMQNPRHLVRRRGQEARLRCSPMKGHSHVYWYRQLPEEGLKFMVYLQKENIIDESGMPKERFSAEFPKEGPSILRIQQVVRGDSAAYFCASSPTGGSTDTQYFGPGTRLTVL.